The next 2 T cell receptor beta chains were all read from a single sample in a study of blood T cell repertoires in COVID-19. TCRdb's table, derived via immunoSEQ multiplex PCR, lists solely in-frame clones and lacks some. The sample records under 500,000 clones, 75% to 90% being singletons. Sequenced sample: peripheral blood. Receptors originate from a woman in her 30s with acute or convalescent COVID-19.

The CDR3 sequence is CASSPRGTPGANVLTF. CDR3 in DNA: TGTGCCAGCAGCCCCAGGGGTACCCCTGGGGCCAACGTCCTGACTTTC. The rearrangement joins TRBV9 to TRBJ2-6; D perhaps matches TRBD1 (6 bases). Germline V gene data show CDR1 as SGDLS and CDR2 as YYNGEE. This CDR3 is built from 16 residues. The V and J ends lost 4 bases and 2 bases respectively, with 13 bases between them.

The chain employs TRBV7-9 and TRBJ1-2; D is possibly TRBD1 (5 bases). Germline-derived CDR1 and CDR2 are SEHNR and FQNEAQ (reference sequence). CDR3 size: 13 residues. The V end lost 1 base, the J end lost 4 bases, and 7 bases lay between the germline ends. CDR3 residues: CASSLGRAYGYTF. The CDR3 nucleotides read TGTGCCAGCAGCTTAGGCAGGGCCTATGGCTACACCTTC.